This entry describes one TCR beta chain. This clonotype was observed at least ten times. Its antigen is unknown. There are no base qualities to consult, and no much larger clone falls within one base. This sample stems from a study of T cells in Graves' hyperthyroidism and ophthalmopathy (dated by TCRdb to about 2019). Background on the whole study: Peripheral blood samples were taken at the time of initial diagnosis, prior to any treatment. To identify distinguishing TCR V-J signatures, a discovery cohort of about 95 patients was used, comprising fewer than 45 with Graves' ophthalmopathy and some 60 with stable Graves' hyperthyroidism. Whether ophthalmopathy could be predicted prospectively was tested in an independent validation cohort made up of 18 to 20 hyperthyroidism patients plus 17 patients who later progressed to ophthalmopathy. The roughly 94 discovery patients were randomly divided into training and test sets at a 7:3 ratio. In more than five Graves' hyperthyroidism patients, the study also compared T-cell repertoires from thyroid tissue with T-cell repertoires from blood. Once sampling was done, hyperthyroidism patients were given methimazole at a starting dose of 30 mg daily, whereas ophthalmopathy patients were given high-dose intravenous methylprednisolone. The paper describes TCR Vbeta CDR3 sequencing of 140 or so peripheral blood samples, made up of 43 ophthalmopathy patients, around 78 hyperthyroidism patients and 17 progressor patients. Broad study findings and their caveats: In validation, the model predicted progression to ophthalmopathy with just under 71% sensitivity and over 72% specificity, a median of approximately 6.7 months before onset. Ophthalmopathy was separated from stable hyperthyroidism by a 13 V-J signature model, with approximately 89% sensitivity and 81% to 82% specificity obtained in cross-validation and 80%/75% obtained in testing. Sample size was not statistically predetermined, and investigators were not blinded to group allocation. Most expanded thyroid clonotypes (frequency above 0.001) were also detected in blood, a finding suggesting that blood repertoires may reflect thyroid immune responses.

Ophthalmopathy patients had moderately to severely active disease, Clinical Activity Score of at least 3, NOSPECS grade of at least 4, and duration under 3 months. Any patient with an uncontrolled infection, another autoimmune disease, pregnancy or lactation was excluded. Clinical symptoms, serum thyroxine and TRAb, thyroid ultrasound, and orbital computed tomography formed the basis for the diagnoses. PBMCs were isolated from about 9 ml of fresh peripheral blood by Ficoll-Paque density gradient centrifugation. Total RNA was extracted with Trizol reagent, and quality was checked on an Agilent 2100 Bioanalyzer. From its cysteine to its phenylalanine, the CDR3 spans 14 amino acids. Only the CDR3 portion is preserved as DNA: 42 bases, with reading frame beginning at the first base. Relative to germline, V is 5 bases shorter and J is 0 bases shorter, with 11 bases between their ends. The TCR beta CDR3 regions were amplified from RNA transcripts. The first round of RT-PCR for the TCR CDR3 was performed with the HTBI primer set and the Qiagen OneStep RT-PCR kit. A second multiplex PCR round built the libraries, followed by size selection and purification. Sequencing of the libraries was done on an Illumina HiSeq2000 using paired-end 100 bp reads. On the study's bioinformatics: SOAPnuke was used to process the raw data, throwing out any read that contained adapters or uncalled bases, had a mean Phred below 15, or lacked an exact constant-primer or identifier match. High-quality paired reads were merged using COPE v1.2.5, and each unique nucleotide sequence was defined as a clonotype. MiTCR v1.1 was used to align the clonotypes against IMGT TRBV, TRBD and TRBJ reference segments. The analysis was restricted to V-J combinations with a frequency above 0.0001, which together covered around 99% of the repertoires. The TCS score was defined as F50 (clonal expansion) divided by E x V (chaos), with BLOSUM62-based TCRdist calculated between CDR3 peptides within each V-J. Welch's t-statistics and random forest reduced fewer than 600 V-J features to roughly 13, which were used in a naive Bayes classifier (R e1071). TCRdb itself trimmed the public reads at Q25 with fastp, ran MiXCR and retained productive beta chains. Each record represents a unique CDR3 protein, reported with the most common genes and DNA among its rows. TCRdb's processing, not the study's, gives the V and J calls here. The sample table records 700,000 or so distinct CDR3 sequences; about 14% of these occur just once. Under 15% of the sample belongs to the ten largest clones.

The sequencing input was blood. The chain is encoded by TRBV12-3 or TRBV12-4 joined to TRBJ2-7; confidence is insufficient to name the D gene. This clonotype originated in a woman aged 45 to 65 with Graves' ophthalmopathy. The CDR3 corresponds to CASSGIESSYEQYF. The DNA sequence follows: TGTGCCAGCAGTGGAATAGAGAGCTCCTACGAGCAGTACTTC.